Each of the 10 T cell receptor beta chains below was sequenced from the same sample in a study of T cells in Graves' hyperthyroidism and ophthalmopathy. The CDR3 regions of TCR beta were amplified from RNA transcripts. The study used the HTBI primer set for a first-round RT-PCR of the TCR CDR3. TCRdb re-called the multiplex PCR reads through MiXCR, storing one row per CDR3 protein. The repertoire consists of about 640,000 distinct CDR3 sequences, with about 20% occurring once and the leading ten covering 34%. The sequenced sample was blood. The receptor source for this set is a man aged 25-45 years with Graves' ophthalmopathy.

This clonotype was seen a handful of times. J is TRBJ2-7 and V is TRBV9, with D maybe TRBD2 (5 bases). V shed 4 bases and J shed 4 bases, with 15 bases lying between them. The length of the CDR3 is 14 residues. CDR1 and CDR2 from the germline V gene are SGDLS and YYNGEE. The CDR3 protein is CASSPEGTVYEQYF. The CDR3 DNA reads TGTGCCAGCAGCCCCGAGGGTACCGTTTACGAGCAGTACTTC.

This clonotype was observed a handful of times. The CDR3: CATSEPAGTPTDTQYF. The CDR3 DNA follows: TGTGCCACCAGTGAACCCGCGGGGACACCTACAGATACGCAGTATTTT. The chain combines TRBV24-1 with TRBJ2-3, with D tentatively TRBD1 or TRBD2 (6 bases each). Germline V gives CDR1 KGHDR, CDR2 SFDVKD. Trimming shortened V by 4 bases and J by 3 bases, and 16 bases separated the two germline ends. CDR3 length: 16 residues.

On this clonotype itself: This may stem from a read error, because a much larger clone lies one nucleotide away. The rearrangement links TRBV20-1 to TRBJ2-7; no firm D call. This CDR3 is 14 amino acids long. Germline V lookup: CDR1 DFQATT, CDR2 SNEGSKA (reference sequence). CDR3 nucleotide sequence: TGCAGTGCTAGAGATGGGAACGGTCGCTACGAGCAGTGCTTC. Residues: CSARDGNGRYEQCF.

The V call is TRBV14, the J call TRBJ2-5, with D perhaps TRBD2 (5 bases). The germline CDR1 and CDR2 sequences are SGHDN and FVKESK. This CDR3 spans 12 amino acids. The V gene lost 1 base and the J gene lost 11 bases, with 11 bases spanning the gap. The CDR3 DNA reads TGTGCCAGCAGCCAAGGGGTGGACTCACAGTACTTC. This sequence encodes CASSQGVDSQYF.

This clonotype has ten or more counts. The gene calls are TRBV20-1 and TRBJ2-2, with no clear D. The CDR3 covers 14 residues. Germline V CDR1 and CDR2: DFQATT, SNEGSKA (reference sequence). Trimming pared 5 bases from V and 4 bases from J, leaving 14 bases between. Written as DNA, the CDR3 is TGCAGTGCTTCAGACCCGGGTGCCACCGGGGAGCTGTTTTTT. It encodes CSASDPGATGELFF.

At least ten counts were recorded for this clonotype. The genes are TRBV11-2 and TRBJ1-4; D is uncertain. V lost 3 bases and J 0 bases, leaving 5 bases between the germline ends. The CDR3 extends over 14 amino acids. Germline V gives CDR1 SGHAT, CDR2 FQNNGV. The CDR3 reads CASSFIATNEKLFF. DNA of the CDR3: TGTGCCAGCAGCTTCATTGCAACTAATGAAAAACTGTTTTTT.

The chain has TRBV27 and TRBJ2-5, with 9 bases that match TRBD2. Germline V gene lookup returns CDR1 MNHEY and CDR2 SMNVEV (reference sequence). V lost 2 bases to trimming and J lost 5 bases; unmatched junction nucleotides: 15. The length of the CDR3 is 18 residues. The CDR3 here is CASSLMLTSGLKAETQYF. In DNA, the CDR3 is TGTGCCAGCAGTTTAATGCTGACTAGCGGTCTGAAGGCCGAGACCCAGTACTTC.

This clonotype was recorded many times. The rearrangement joins TRBV11-2 to TRBJ2-5, with no clear D. The CDR3 runs to 12 residues. Germline-derived CDR1 and CDR2 are SGHAT and FQNNGV. Trimming removed 5 bases at V and 5 bases at J, with 9 bases between. The CDR3 bases are TGTGCCAGCAGCGTCGTTTGGGAGACCCAGTACTTC. This encodes CASSVVWETQYF.

V and J are TRBV11-2 and TRBJ2-1; a weak D match, TRBD2 (6 bases). Germline V lookup: CDR1 SGHAT, CDR2 FQNNGV. This CDR3 comprises 13 residues. Trimming left V 3 bases short and J 6 bases short, with 9 bases between. DNA of the CDR3: TGTGCCAGCAGCTTCACTAGCTTCAATGAGCAGTTCTTC. Its translation is CASSFTSFNEQFF.

CDR3 sequence (DNA): TGTGCCAGCAGTACGCTGACAGGGAACACTGAAGCTTTCTTT. As protein: CASSTLTGNTEAFF. The V gene is TRBV27, the J gene TRBJ1-1; D may be TRBD1 (6 bases). The CDR3 sequence is 14 residues long. Germline assignment: CDR1 MNHEY and CDR2 SMNVEV (reference sequence). V shed 5 bases and J shed 1 base, with 11 bases lying between them.